This T cell receptor (beta chain) was identified during a study of identical twins. The study's findings and limits: Out-of-frame alpha sequences common to twins exhibited a surplus of low generation probability. Abundant beta clonotypes from cord blood bore fewer insertions; memory repertoires lacked this pattern.

The CDR3 sequence is 16 residues long. Germline V gene sequence: CDR1 MNHEY, CDR2 SVGAGI. The ends were cut back, 2 bases at V and 8 bases at J, with 21 bases in the middle. This clonotype turned up a few times. The target antigen is unknown. TCRdb independently ran MiXCR on the 5' RACE reads; one entry per CDR3 protein. The sample shows around 240,000 distinct CDR3 sequences, 5.5% to 7% of them seen only once. The sample was also linked to a second study, of yellow fever vaccine responses in identical twins. From that report: On the reported evidence, twins' vaccine T cell responses seemed partly convergent and partly personalized.

Sequenced: memory (CD45RO+) T cells sorted from blood. The chain uses TRBV6-5 and TRBJ1-2; D is undetermined. The TCR sequence derives from a woman aged 18-35 years in good health. CDR3 nucleotide sequence: TGTGCCAGCAGTTACGGGTCCCAGGCGCGAACGCGGGGCTACACCTTC. This encodes CASSYGSQARTRGYTF.